The rows below give T cell receptor beta chains drawn from one sample of a study of blood T cell repertoires in COVID-19. Clones were read by immunoSEQ multiplex PCR, and TCRdb kept only the in-frame ones, dropping some. The sample records under 300,000 clones, around 90% being singletons. The source material was PBMCs or T cells enriched from blood (not recorded which). The receptors come from a woman aged 60-70 years in a cohort exposed to, infected with or recovered from COVID-19 (not recorded which). Both conserved end residues are part of each CDR3. The D gene is left open where the match is weak. A row's size may be missing; if present it is once, few, many or a size class.

TRBV5-3,NA,TRBJ1-5,NA,CARSLRGNNQPQHF,TGTGCCAGAAGCTTGAGGGGAAACAATCAGCCCCAGCATTTT
TRBV19,NA,TRBJ1-1,NA,CASKDSEAFF,TGTGCCAGTAAGGACAGTGAAGCTTTCTTT
TRBV6-5,NA,TRBJ2-3,NA,CASGRGPDTQYF,TGTGCCAGCGGCAGGGGCCCAGATACGCAGTATTTT
TRBV4-1,NA,TRBJ2-7,NA,CASSRSAEGSYEQYF,TGCGCCAGCAGCCGGTCAGCAGAGGGCTCCTACGAGCAGTACTTC
TRBV3-1/TRBV3-2,once,TRBJ1-1,TRBD1,CASSPWDRNTEAFF,TGTGCCAGCAGCCCTTGGGACAGGAACACTGAAGCTTTCTTT
TRBV5-8,NA,TRBJ2-6,NA,CASSLGRGSGANVLTF,TGTGCCAGCAGCTTGGGGCGGGGCTCTGGGGCCAACGTCCTGACTTTC
TRBV2,NA,TRBJ2-7,TRBD1,CASSAGQGRYEQYF,TGTGCCAGCAGTGCGGGACAGGGGCGGTACGAGCAGTACTTC
TRBV16,NA,TRBJ1-2,TRBD1,CASSLQGQVGYTF,TGTGCCAGCAGCCTACAGGGACAGGTGGGCTACACCTTC
TRBV3-1/TRBV3-2,once,TRBJ2-3,TRBD2,CASSPPGLAGATDTQYF,TGTGCCAGCAGCCCTCCCGGACTAGCGGGAGCTACAGATACGCAGTATTTT
TRBV11-3,NA,TRBJ2-7,NA,CASSRRGQYEQYF,TGTGCCAGCAGCCGTAGAGGCCAGTACGAGCAGTACTTC
TRBV6-1,NA,TRBJ2-7,TRBD2,CASSDGRGGRESGEQYF,TGTGCCAGCAGTGACGGACGGGGGGGGCGCGAGTCCGGCGAGCAGTACTTC
TRBV3-1/TRBV3-2,NA,TRBJ2-5,TRBD2,CASSQDPGGRGETQYF,TGTGCCAGCAGCCAAGATCCGGGAGGGCGAGGGGAGACCCAGTACTTC
TRBV5-3,NA,TRBJ1-5,TRBD1,CARSLAQSGTGDQPQHF,TGTGCCAGAAGCTTGGCCCAATCCGGGACAGGAGATCAGCCCCAGCATTTT
TRBV19,once,TRBJ2-3,NA,CASSMGRPSTDTQYF,TGTGCCAGTAGTATGGGGCGCCCCAGCACAGATACGCAGTATTTT
TRBV28,NA,TRBJ1-2,NA,CASSFDRIRTGYTF,TGTGCCAGCAGCTTCGACAGGATCCGTACAGGCTACACCTTC
TRBV5-1,NA,TRBJ1-1,TRBD1,CASSLLTGGPGFEAFF,TGCGCCAGTAGCTTACTGACAGGGGGGCCGGGATTTGAAGCTTTCTTT
TRBV5-6,NA,TRBJ1-6,TRBD1,CASSFGTGRGSPLHF,TGTGCCAGCAGCTTCGGGACAGGGAGGGGTTCACCCCTCCACTTT
TRBV28,NA,TRBJ1-1,NA,CASSFRGGSTEAFF,TGTGCCAGCAGTTTTAGGGGGGGTAGCACTGAAGCTTTCTTT
TRBV7-2,NA,TRBJ1-2,TRBD1,CASSQGQGLANYGYTF,TGTGCCAGCAGCCAGGGACAGGGATTAGCTAACTATGGCTACACCTTC
TRBV28,NA,TRBJ1-2,TRBD1,CASSNNRTGALSYGYTF,TGTGCCAGCAGCAACAACAGAACAGGGGCGCTAAGCTATGGCTACACCTTC
TRBV28,NA,TRBJ2-7,TRBD1,CASSLRGTGSYEQYF,TGTGCCAGCAGTTTACGTGGGACAGGATCCTACGAGCAGTACTTC
TRBV25-1,once,TRBJ1-3,NA,CASSVAGSGNTIYF,TGTGCCAGCAGTGTGGCAGGCTCTGGAAACACCATATATTTT
TRBV7-9,NA,TRBJ1-2,NA,CASSIEDSGYGYTF,TGTGCCAGCAGCATCGAGGACAGCGGCTATGGCTACACCTTC
TRBV14,NA,TRBJ1-6,NA,CASSYRVGNSPLHF,TGTGCCAGCAGTTACAGGGTCGGCAATTCACCCCTCCACTTT
TRBV5-1,NA,TRBJ1-1,TRBD1,CASSHRQGGNTEAFF,TGCGCCAGCAGCCATCGACAGGGGGGGAACACTGAAGCTTTCTTT
TRBV6-6,once,TRBJ2-5,TRBD1,CASSSTGVHETQYF,TGTGCCAGCAGTTCCACAGGGGTCCACGAGACCCAGTACTTC
TRBV5-1,NA,TRBJ1-1,TRBD1,CASSTGQGQNTEAFF,TGCGCCAGCAGCACAGGACAGGGCCAAAACACTGAAGCTTTCTTT
TRBV6-5,NA,TRBJ2-4,TRBD1,CASSSAGTDNIQYF,TGTGCCAGCAGCTCAGCCGGGACAGATAACATTCAGTACTTC
TRBV3-1/TRBV3-2,NA,TRBJ2-7,TRBD1,CATATGSSYEQYF,TGTGCCACCGCGACAGGGAGCTCCTACGAGCAGTACTTC
TRBV7-9,few,TRBJ2-2,NA,CASTQGISTGELFF,TGTGCCAGCACCCAGGGTATCAGCACCGGGGAGCTGTTTTTT
TRBV12-5,NA,TRBJ1-6,NA,CASGPNFRNSPLHF,TGTGCTAGTGGTCCGAACTTCAGGAATTCACCCCTCCACTTT
TRBV7-9,NA,TRBJ1-5,NA,CASSLAGGNQPQHF,TGTGCCAGCAGCTTAGCGGGGGGGAATCAGCCCCAGCATTTT
TRBV6-5,NA,TRBJ2-1,TRBD2,CAATSSGSRGEQFF,TGTGCCGCTACTTCTAGCGGGAGTAGGGGTGAGCAGTTCTTC
TRBV7-2,NA,TRBJ1-6,NA,CASSFGRSYNSPLHF,TGTGCCAGCAGCTTTGGGCGCTCCTATAATTCACCCCTCCACTTT
TRBV4-1,NA,TRBJ1-3,NA,CASSQGPAGLLSGNTIYF,TGCGCCAGCAGCCAAGGTCCGGCAGGGTTACTCTCTGGAAACACCATATATTTT
TRBV10-2,few,TRBJ1-5,TRBD1,CASRRDRVDQPQHF,TGCGCCAGCCGCCGGGACAGGGTGGATCAGCCCCAGCATTTT
TRBV6-5,NA,TRBJ2-1,TRBD2,CASSTQREEVEQFF,TGTGCCAGCAGTACCCAGCGGGAGGAAGTTGAGCAGTTCTTC
TRBV5-1,NA,TRBJ1-2,TRBD1,CASSSPLGTGENYGYTF,TGCGCCAGCAGCTCCCCTCTTGGGACAGGAGAGAACTATGGCTACACCTTC
TRBV2,NA,TRBJ1-2,NA,CASSPDSNYGYTF,TGTGCCAGCAGTCCGGACAGTAACTATGGCTACACCTTC
TRBV7-9,few,TRBJ1-3,NA,CASSREQGSGNTIYF,TGTGCCAGCAGCCGTGAACAGGGTTCTGGAAACACCATATATTTT
TRBV18,NA,TRBJ2-3,TRBD1,CASSPFAGQGTDTQYF,TGTGCCAGCTCACCTTTTGCGGGACAGGGAACAGATACGCAGTATTTT
TRBV15,once,TRBJ2-2,TRBD1,CATSRGGTGQGELFF,TGTGCCACCAGCAGGGGGGGGACAGGGCAAGGGGAGCTGTTTTTT
TRBV7-3,NA,TRBJ2-3,TRBD1,CASSPTGVPSDTQYF,TGTGCCAGCAGCCCGACAGGGGTTCCGTCAGATACGCAGTATTTT
TRBV28,NA,TRBJ1-2,TRBD1,CASRVGDSYYGYTF,TGTGCCAGCAGAGTTGGGGACAGCTACTATGGCTACACCTTC
TRBV5-4,NA,TRBJ2-5,TRBD2,CASSLASSGRIETQYF,TGTGCCAGCAGCTTGGCTTCTAGCGGGAGGATCGAGACCCAGTACTTC
TRBV28,NA,TRBJ1-3,NA,CASSFQALLSSGNTIYF,TGTGCCAGCAGTTTTCAGGCGCTTCTTTCCTCTGGAAACACCATATATTTT
TRBV2,NA,TRBJ1-5,NA,CASRQEIHSNQPQHF,TGTGCCAGCAGACAGGAGATCCATAGCAATCAGCCCCAGCATTTT
TRBV5-4,NA,TRBJ1-2,NA,CASSRAMPGGGNYGYTF,TGTGCCAGCAGCCGTGCTATGCCCGGGGGGGGGAACTATGGCTACACCTTC
TRBV3-1/TRBV3-2,NA,TRBJ2-1,TRBD2,CASSHLAGGNEQFF,TGTGCCAGCAGCCATCTAGCGGGAGGCAATGAGCAGTTCTTC
TRBV6-5,once,TRBJ1-1,NA,CASRQGTEAFF,TGTGCCAGCAGACAGGGCACTGAAGCTTTCTTT
TRBV4-3,many,TRBJ2-2,NA,CASSQVGSGNGELFF,TGCGCCAGCAGCCAAGTCGGTTCCGGGAACGGGGAGCTGTTTTTT
TRBV7-6,NA,TRBJ2-3,TRBD2,CASSLAASGSQSTDTQYF,TGTGCCAGCAGCTTAGCGGCTAGCGGGAGCCAGAGCACAGATACGCAGTATTTT
TRBV28,NA,TRBJ2-1,NA,CASSLWGSNNEQFF,TGTGCCAGCAGTTTATGGGGGAGTAACAATGAGCAGTTCTTC
TRBV27,NA,TRBJ2-7,NA,CASSPSVGVESYEQYF,TGTGCCAGCAGCCCCAGTGTGGGAGTGGAGTCCTACGAGCAGTACTTC